This TCR beta chain emerged from a study of Ad26.COV2.S vaccination and SARS-CoV-2 variants. Study details: Once or twice, 56 days apart, Ad26.COV2.S was delivered intramuscularly.

Treatment reported: some 20 received Ad26.COV2.S at low or high dose, single or two shots; 5 received placebo; per-sample allocation not given. The samples were gathered on day 63 after the first injection of vaccine or placebo. V was pared by 6 bases and J by 2 bases, with 11 bases between. The CDR3 length is 13 residues. The germline CDR1 and CDR2 sequences are MNHEY and SVGAGI. The protocol was immunoSEQ multiplex PCR, while the TCRdb copy is restricted to in-frame clones and leaves out a portion. The sample has roughly 300,000 clones; about 87% are singletons. The sequencing here drew on peripheral blood, taken in a trial of Ad26.COV2.S vaccine versus placebo. The chain uses TRBV6-5 and TRBJ2-7; D remains ambiguous. The receptor comes from a person between 18 and 65 years old who received the Ad26.COV2.S COVID-19 vaccine or a placebo. DNA of the CDR3: TGTGCCAGCAGGACTTCCCGAACCTACGAGCAGTACTTC. It is translated as CASRTSRTYEQYF.